This T cell receptor (beta chain) appears in the sequencing data of a study of blood T cell repertoires in COVID-19. Looking at the study overall: The United States, Italy and Spain supplied acute and convalescent COVID-19 samples. PBMCs, B-cell-depleted T cells, or T cells provided the cDNA or gDNA that made up the material.

Germline CDR1 and CDR2: LGHDT and YNNKEL (reference sequence). This CDR3 has 18 residues. The junction had 15 bases not matched to a gene; V was cut back by 4 bases and J by 5 bases. In the original processing: Amplification of reference gene primers provided the estimated nucleated cell counts. The method was immunoSEQ multiplex PCR; TCRdb's version includes in-frame clones alone and lacks a portion of them. V and J calls and clone size are given by that table; D and trimming were obtained from the DNA. The data show 310,000 or so clones, roughly 86% seen once. The TCR was taken from a man between 65 and 85 years old with acute or convalescent COVID-19. Sequencing was performed on peripheral blood. The chain combines TRBV3-1 (or the pseudogene TRBV3-2) with TRBJ2-1; 9 bases align to TRBD2. DNA for the CDR3: TGTGCCAGCAGCCGCTCAACCCGACTAGCGGCTTTGCACAATGAGCAGTTCTTC. It specifies CASSRSTRLAALHNEQFF.